This T cell receptor (beta chain) came from a study of cytomegalovirus exposure and HLA in healthy donors. Turning to the study itself: Early released data comprised about 84 million unique TCRs from HLA-typed donors. General study points: TCR beta chains numbering some 160 were designated cytomegalovirus-associated.

Amplification used 60 Vbeta primers and 13 Jbeta primers. Using immunoSEQ multiplex PCR, the repertoire was profiled, and TCRdb retains in-frame clones only, with some absent. The table lists about 130,000 clones, around 80% of them singletons, with about 1.2% in the top ten. Trimming removed 5 bases from V and 3 bases from J, with 10 bases in between. Germline CDR1 reads LNHDA; CDR2 reads SQIVND (reference sequence). This CDR3 has 14 residues. A remark on this clone: Its antigen is currently unknown.

This sequence originates from a female donor in good health and CMV-seronegative. The sample was PBMCs. The gene calls are TRBV19 and TRBJ1-4; D uncertain. DNA of the CDR3: TGTGCCAGTAGTTTCCAGGCCTCTAATGAAAAACTGTTTTTT. It yields the protein CASSFQASNEKLFF.